This TCR beta chain is from a study of blood T cell repertoires in COVID-19. Measured with immunoSEQ multiplex PCR; TCRdb has only the in-frame clones, and not every one. This sample has over 85,000 clones; around 87% occur once, and the top ten carry roughly 4.5%. CDR1 is LNHDA, CDR2 SQIVND, per germline (reference sequence). CDR3 length: 15 amino acids. Trimming at V came to 6 bases and at J to 6 bases, leaving 8 bases not matched to a gene. Sequencing was carried out using peripheral blood. The chain links TRBV19 to TRBJ1-6; 7 nucleotides align to TRBD1. The receptor was derived from a woman over 75 with acute or convalescent COVID-19. CDR3 in DNA: TGTGCCAGTAGGCCCCCGGACAGGACTAATTCACCCCTCCACTTT. Amino acid sequence: CASRPPDRTNSPLHF.